The clone carrying this T cell receptor beta chain was found a few times. Its antigen remains unidentified. These data are taken from a study of regulatory T cells in long-lasting Graves disease. Study-level background: Treatment with antithyroid drugs for over 5 years, together with positive TSH receptor antibodies, meant persistent Graves' disease.

This CDR3 is built from 14 residues. V was cut by 3 bases and J by 8 bases, with 16 bases left in between. CDR1 is GTSNPN, CDR2 SVGIG, per germline (reference sequence). Time point specified: persistent/refractory GD, antithyroid drugs over 5 years with positive TRAb. RNA extracted from PBMCs served as the sequencing template. General study results and limits: Those with persistent disease had in common more public clonotypes (2,741) than new patients (roughly 1,000).

Relying on iRepertoire HTBI primers and Arm-PCR of CDR3 regions, the team built TCR beta libraries. TCRdb re-called the multiplex PCR reads with MiXCR, one entry per CDR3 protein. The repertoire holds 350,000 to 500,000 distinct CDR3 sequences, roughly a fifth seen once, with approximately 15% in the top ten. The sequenced sample was peripheral blood mononuclear cells (PBMCs), obtained when the disease was refractory, from a patient treated with antithyroid drugs. This TCR was recovered from a female donor with Graves disease. This chain connects TRBV30 to TRBJ1-4; TRBD1 might be the D (5 bases). CDR3 residues: CAWSIGGGGEKLFF. The CDR3, as DNA: TGTGCCTGGAGCATCGGGGGGGGAGGGGAAAAACTGTTTTTT.